Listed below are T cell receptor beta chains from one sample, sequenced in a study of shared clonotypes between healthy human individuals. Data came from immunoSEQ multiplex PCR; TCRdb stores just in-frame clones and leaves some out. The table has millions of clones, less than 95% seen once. The sample taken for sequencing was naive CD8+ T cells sorted from blood. These receptors were taken from a man aged 18 to 29 in good health. Each CDR3 is given with its conserved first and last residue. A D gene is named only where the DNA matches it firmly. A clone size is listed for some rows: how often the clone was seen (once, few, many), or a class if it is expanded.

j_call	d_call	clone_size	v_call	cdr3_nt	cdr3_aa
TRBJ1-6	.	.	TRBV6-5	TGTGCCAGCAGTTACTTACAGGGATGGAATTCACCCCTCCACTTT	CASSYLQGWNSPLHF
TRBJ2-7	TRBD2	.	TRBV9	TGTGCCAGCAGCGTAGTGGGAGGGGACGAGCAGTACTTC	CASSVVGGDEQYF
TRBJ1-1	.	once	TRBV2	TGTGCCAGCTTTGGGGGGGGGATCACTGAAGCTTTCTTT	CASFGGGITEAFF
TRBJ2-1	.	.	TRBV9	TGTGCCAGCAGCGTTTGGGAGAGCTCCTACAATGAGCAGTTCTTC	CASSVWESSYNEQFF
TRBJ1-2	.	.	TRBV30	TGTGCATGGAGATGGGGATATGGCTACACCTTC	CAWRWGYGYTF
TRBJ2-7	TRBD2	.	TRBV27	TGTGCCAGCAGTTTAACGGGAGGAACCTACGAGCAGTACTTC	CASSLTGGTYEQYF
TRBJ1-2	.	.	TRBV2	TGTGCCAGCAAGGGGGAACGCTACACCTTC	CASKGERYTF
TRBJ2-1	.	.	TRBV27	TGTGCCAGCACCTCTAGTGGGGGGGGACTCCAGGGGGTGCAGTTCTTC	CASTSSGGGLQGVQFF
TRBJ1-6	.	.	TRBV30	TGTGCCTGGAGTTTGGAGGGTCCGGGTTCACCCCTCCACTTT	CAWSLEGPGSPLHF
TRBJ2-1	.	.	TRBV7-2	TGTGCCAGCAGCTCCATTGCGGTGAACGAGCAGTTCTTC	CASSSIAVNEQFF
TRBJ1-1	.	few	TRBV4-1	TGCGCCAGCAGGGGCACTGAAGCTTTCTTT	CASRGTEAFF
TRBJ1-5	.	.	TRBV28	TGTGCCAGCAGTTTATATCAGGAGTCCTCGCCCCAGCATTTT	CASSLYQESSPQHF
TRBJ1-5	.	.	TRBV6-6	TGTGCCAGCAGTTTACAGATGGGGGGAGGTGATCAGCCCCAGCATTTT	CASSLQMGGGDQPQHF
TRBJ2-7	TRBD2	.	TRBV4-1	TGCGCCAGCAGCCACGGACTAGCGGGAGCCTTTTTGCAGTACTTC	CASSHGLAGAFLQYF
TRBJ1-3	.	.	TRBV14	TGTGCCAGCAGCCAAGATTGGTACGGGGAGGAAAACACCATATATTTT	CASSQDWYGEENTIYF
TRBJ2-2	.	.	TRBV6-5	TGTGCCAGCAGTTACTTTGAGGGACTCCCTGGCGGGGAGCTGTTTTTT	CASSYFEGLPGGELFF
TRBJ2-5	.	.	TRBV7-8	TGTGCCAGCAGCCCATTCTCGGGCAGTGAAGAGACCCAGTACTTC	CASSPFSGSEETQYF
TRBJ2-3	.	.	TRBV29-1	TGCAGCGTTGAATGGTACCTTCTAAGCAATACGCAGTATTTT	CSVEWYLLSNTQYF
TRBJ2-3	.	.	TRBV25-1	TGTGCCAGCAGTGGAAGGGAGCAGGGCCCCGGGCCTACAGATACGCAGTATTTT	CASSGREQGPGPTDTQYF
TRBJ1-1	TRBD1	.	TRBV9	TGTGCCAGCAGCGCAACGCAGGGGGCTACTGAAGCTTTCTTT	CASSATQGATEAFF